Listed here are 11 T cell receptor beta chains from one sample, sequenced in a study of cytomegalovirus exposure and HLA in healthy donors. Assay used: immunoSEQ multiplex PCR; TCRdb lists only in-frame clones, some missing. The repertoire holds about 140,000 clones, 84% seen once, with under 1.5% in the top ten. The specimen was PBMCs. The receptors come from a young woman in good health and CMV-seronegative.

This chain joins TRBV18 and TRBJ2-1, with a tentative D call TRBD2 (5 bases). The CDR3 runs 14 residues. Trimming stripped 3 bases from V and 6 bases from J, with 12 bases between. Per the germline V gene, CDR1 is KGHSH and CDR2 is LQKENI. The CDR3 spells CASSPLQSGNEQFF. The CDR3 nucleotides are TGTGCCAGCTCACCTCTACAAAGCGGCAATGAGCAGTTCTTC.

The chain couples TRBV5-6 to TRBJ2-1, with D possibly matching TRBD2 (5 bases). This CDR3 region has 13 residues. Trimming removed 1 base from V and 10 bases from J, with 12 bases in between. The germline V gene has CDR1 SGHDT and CDR2 YYEEEE. This CDR3 is CASSLLAGWEQFF. The CDR3 region has the DNA TGTGCCAGCAGCTTGTTGGCGGGTTGGGAGCAGTTCTTC. Full variable domain (missing parts from reference TRBV5-6 and TRBJ2-1): DAGVTQSPTHLIKTRGQQVTLRCSPKSGHDTVSWYQQALGQGPQFIFQYYEEEERQRGNFPDRFSGHQFPNYSSELNVNALLLGDSALYLCASSLLAGWEQFFGPGTRLTVL.

The J gene is TRBJ2-1, the V gene TRBV18; D not certain. CDR3 size: 12 residues. Deletions cut 5 bases from V and 8 bases from J, with 10 bases between. Germline CDR1 and CDR2: KGHSH and LQKENI. CDR3 nucleotides: TGTGCCAGCTCAGCGAAGTCGGATGAGCAGTTCTTC. Translation: CASSAKSDEQFF.

The gene calls are TRBV7-9 and TRBJ2-5, with D hard to call. The CDR3 consists of 16 residues. Trimming removed 1 base from V and 5 bases from J, with 17 bases in between. Germline V CDR1 and CDR2: SEHNR, FQNEAQ (reference sequence). The CDR3 here is CASSLGSLTLHETQYF. In nucleotides, the CDR3 is TGTGCCAGCAGCTTAGGTAGCCTAACCCTCCATGAGACCCAGTACTTC.

CDR3 nucleotide sequence: TGTGCCAGCAGTCACTATCTAGGGGACGAGCAGTACTTC. Translated: CASSHYLGDEQYF. The chain is built from TRBV2 and TRBJ2-7; perhaps TRBD1 as D (5 bases). The CDR3 runs to 13 residues. Germline V gene lookup returns CDR1 SNHLY and CDR2 FYNNEI. Trimming removed 5 bases from V and 5 bases from J, with 13 bases in between.

This clone turned up a few times. The chain couples TRBV5-1 to TRBJ2-7; D remains ambiguous. V was cut by 5 bases and J by 3 bases, with 12 bases left in between. The CDR3 is 13 amino acids. CDR1 is SGHRS and CDR2 is YFSETQ in the germline V gene. The CDR3 here is CASSEYPSYEQYF. In DNA form, the CDR3 reads TGCGCCAGCAGTGAGTACCCGAGCTACGAGCAGTACTTC.

The chain has TRBV7-2 and TRBJ2-7, with 7 nucleotides matching TRBD1. V lost 0 bases to trimming and J lost 3 bases; unmatched junction nucleotides: 5. There are 15 residues in the CDR3. CDR1 and CDR2 from the germline V gene are SGHTA and FQGNSA. CDR3 sequence reads: CASSLARGQSYEQYF. The CDR3 DNA reads TGTGCCAGCAGCTTAGCGAGGGGACAGAGCTACGAGCAGTACTTC. Looking up the rest from reference TRBV7-2 and TRBJ2-7 gives the full variable domain: GAGVSQSPSNKVTEKGKDVELRCDPISGHTALYWYRQSLGQGLEFLIYFQGNSAPDKSGLPSDRFSAERTGGSVSTLTIQRTQQEDSAVYLCASSLARGQSYEQYFGPGTRLTVT.

This chain joins TRBV5-6 and TRBJ2-1; 12 bases fit TRBD1. The length of the CDR3 is 17 residues. Trimming removed 3 bases from V and 9 bases from J; junction bases left unmatched: 13. Per germline, CDR1 SGHDT and CDR2 YYEEEE. The CDR3 region is CASSSSLRDRGPGEQFF. CDR3 coding DNA: TGTGCCAGCAGCTCCTCCCTGCGGGACAGGGGGCCTGGTGAGCAGTTCTTC. Filled out from reference TRBV5-6 and TRBJ2-1, the complete variable domain reads DAGVTQSPTHLIKTRGQQVTLRCSPKSGHDTVSWYQQALGQGPQFIFQYYEEEERQRGNFPDRFSGHQFPNYSSELNVNALLLGDSALYLCASSSSLRDRGPGEQFFGPGTRLTVL.

This clone was seen a single time. V usage is TRBV5-8 and J usage is TRBJ2-7; the match to TRBD1 covers 9 bases. Germline V CDR1 and CDR2: SGHTS, YDEGEE. The CDR3 has 16 amino acids. The junction had 15 bases not matched to a gene; V was cut back by 6 bases and J by 5 bases. The CDR3 here is CASILTGTGSNNEQYF. Here the CDR3 DNA reads TGTGCCAGCATCCTTACAGGGACAGGGAGCAACAACGAGCAGTACTTC. Combining the CDR3 with reference TRBV5-8 and TRBJ2-7 gives the whole variable domain EAGVTQSPTHLIKTRGQQATLRCSPISGHTSVYWYQQALGLGLQFLLWYDEGEERNRGNFPPRFSGRQFPNYSSELNVNALELEDSALYLCASILTGTGSNNEQYFGPGTRLTVT.

The chain couples TRBV5-4 to TRBJ2-3, with TRBD2 identical over 7 bases. The CDR3 totals 16 residues. With 0 bases clipped from V and 2 bases from J, the junction kept 6 bases outside the gene matches. Germline CDR1 is SGHNT and CDR2 is YYREEE (reference sequence). The CDR3 DNA reads as TGTGCCAGCAGCTTGGCGGGTAGCGGGCCCACAGATACGCAGTATTTT. It codes for CASSLAGSGPTDTQYF.

The rearrangement links TRBV2 to TRBJ2-7, with TRBD2 identical over 11 bases. Germline values: CDR1 SNHLY, CDR2 FYNNEI. V gave up 7 bases and J gave up 0 bases; unmatched junction bases: 5. The CDR3 runs 15 residues. CDR3 coding DNA: TGTGCCAGCACCTCAACTAGCGGGGGCTCCTACGAGCAGTACTTC. It translates to CASTSTSGGSYEQYF.